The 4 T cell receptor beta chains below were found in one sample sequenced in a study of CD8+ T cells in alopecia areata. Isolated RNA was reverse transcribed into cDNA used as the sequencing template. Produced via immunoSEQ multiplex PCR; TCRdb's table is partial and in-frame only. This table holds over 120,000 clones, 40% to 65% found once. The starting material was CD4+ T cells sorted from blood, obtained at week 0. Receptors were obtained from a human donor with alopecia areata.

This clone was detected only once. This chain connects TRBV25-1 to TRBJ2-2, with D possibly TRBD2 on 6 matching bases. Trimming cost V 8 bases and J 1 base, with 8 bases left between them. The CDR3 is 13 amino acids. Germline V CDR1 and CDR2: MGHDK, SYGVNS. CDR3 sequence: CASGGKNTGELFF. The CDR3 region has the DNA TGTGCCAGCGGCGGGAAGAACACCGGGGAGCTGTTTTTT.

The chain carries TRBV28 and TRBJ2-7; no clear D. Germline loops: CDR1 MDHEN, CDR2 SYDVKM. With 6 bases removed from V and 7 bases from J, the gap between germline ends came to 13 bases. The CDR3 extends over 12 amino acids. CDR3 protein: CASSGYTEEQYF. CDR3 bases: TGTGCCAGCAGCGGATACACGGAAGAGCAGTACTTC.

CDR3 loop: CASSARGVEAQPQHF. Here the CDR3 DNA reads TGTGCCAGCAGCGCTAGGGGGGTTGAAGCTCAGCCCCAGCATTTT. The chain carries TRBV9 and TRBJ1-5, with a tentative D call TRBD1 (6 bases). CDR1 and CDR2 from the germline V gene are SGDLS and YYNGEE. The CDR3 sequence is 15 residues long. Trimming cost V 3 bases and J 6 bases, with 16 bases left between them. Full variable domain (outside the CDR3, taken from reference TRBV9 and TRBJ1-5): DSGVTQTPKHLITATGQRVTLRCSPRSGDLSVYWYQQSLDQGLQFLIQYYNGEERAKGNILERFSAQQFPDLHSELNLSSLELGDSALYFCASSARGVEAQPQHFGDGTRLSIL.

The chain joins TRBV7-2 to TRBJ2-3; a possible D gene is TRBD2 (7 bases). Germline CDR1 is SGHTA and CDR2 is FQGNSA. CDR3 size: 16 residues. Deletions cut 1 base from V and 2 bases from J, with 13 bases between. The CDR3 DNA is TGTGCCAGCAGCTTAGTCCAAGCGGGACACACAGATACGCAGTATTTT. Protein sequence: CASSLVQAGHTDTQYF. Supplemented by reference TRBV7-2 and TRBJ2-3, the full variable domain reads GAGVSQSPSNKVTEKGKDVELRCDPISGHTALYWYRQSLGQGLEFLIYFQGNSAPDKSGLPSDRFSAERTGGSVSTLTIQRTQQEDSAVYLCASSLVQAGHTDTQYFGPGTRLTVL.